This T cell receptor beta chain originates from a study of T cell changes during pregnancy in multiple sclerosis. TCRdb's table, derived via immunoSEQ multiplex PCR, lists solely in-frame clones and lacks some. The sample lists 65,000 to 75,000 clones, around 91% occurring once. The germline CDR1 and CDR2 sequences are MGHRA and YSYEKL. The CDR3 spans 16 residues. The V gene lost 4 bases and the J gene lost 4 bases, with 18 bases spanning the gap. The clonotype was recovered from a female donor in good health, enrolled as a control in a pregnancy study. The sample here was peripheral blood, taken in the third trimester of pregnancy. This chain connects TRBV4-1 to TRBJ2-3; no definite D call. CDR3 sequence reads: CASSPTPGRMSDTQYF. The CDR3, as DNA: TGCGCCAGCAGCCCGACCCCAGGCAGGATGTCAGATACGCAGTATTTT.